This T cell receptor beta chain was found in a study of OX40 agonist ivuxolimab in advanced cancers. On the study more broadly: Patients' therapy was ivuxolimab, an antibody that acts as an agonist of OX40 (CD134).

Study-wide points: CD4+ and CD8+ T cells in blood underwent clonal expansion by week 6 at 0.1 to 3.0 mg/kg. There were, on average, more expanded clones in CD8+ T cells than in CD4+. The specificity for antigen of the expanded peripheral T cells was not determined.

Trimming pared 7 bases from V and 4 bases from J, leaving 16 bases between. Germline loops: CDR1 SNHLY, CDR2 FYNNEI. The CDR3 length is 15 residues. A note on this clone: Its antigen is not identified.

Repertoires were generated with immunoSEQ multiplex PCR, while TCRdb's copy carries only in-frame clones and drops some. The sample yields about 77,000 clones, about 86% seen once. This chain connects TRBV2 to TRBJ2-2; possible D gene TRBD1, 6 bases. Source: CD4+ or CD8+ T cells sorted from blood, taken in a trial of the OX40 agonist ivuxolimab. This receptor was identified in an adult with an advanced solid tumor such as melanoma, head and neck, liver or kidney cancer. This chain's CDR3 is CASKGESHSTGELFF. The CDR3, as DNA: TGTGCCAGCAAGGGGGAGAGCCATTCCACCGGGGAGCTGTTTTTT. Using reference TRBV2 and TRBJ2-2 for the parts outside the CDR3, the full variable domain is EPEVTQTPSHQVTQMGQEVILRCVPISNHLYFYWYRQILGQKVEFLVSFYNNEISEKSEIFDDQFSVERPDGSNFTLKIRSTKLEDSAMYFCASKGESHSTGELFFGEGSRLTVL.